This T cell receptor (beta chain) comes out of a study of T-cell memory formation after mild COVID-19. MiXCR, applied by TCRdb to the 5' RACE reads, yields one record per CDR3 protein. The profile covers 200,000 to 250,000 distinct CDR3 sequences, with about 9.2% appearing a single time and roughly 4% taken by the ten largest. V shed 1 base and J shed 5 bases, with 20 bases lying between them. The CDR3 runs to 17 residues. Germline V gene lookup returns CDR1 LGHNA and CDR2 YSLEER. The sequencing input was PBMCs or a T cell subset sorted from them (not recorded which). The receptor's source is a young man who had mild COVID-19 (a few samples of this study predate the infection). Cell type and time point are not known. The chain is built from TRBV4-3 and TRBJ2-5; D perhaps matches TRBD2 (6 bases). In nucleotides, the CDR3 is TGCGCCAGCAGCCAAGTCCGGGGGACCCAAGGGATCGAGACCCAGTACTTC. It codes for CASSQVRGTQGIETQYF.